This TCR beta chain was identified during a study of shared clonotypes between healthy human individuals. The V end was cut by 1 base, the J end by 4 bases, with 8 bases between. The CDR3 is made up of 13 amino acids. CDR1 and CDR2 (germline): LGHNA, YNFKEQ. Naive CD8 cells comprised CD45RO-negative, CCR7-positively selected cells, excluding terminally differentiated effector memory CD45RA+ cells. Note on this clone: This same CDR3 is encoded by further DNA sequences in the sample.

The assay was immunoSEQ multiplex PCR, and TCRdb's table has in-frame clones only and misses some. This table has about 2 million clones, approximately 95% appearing once. V gene TRBV4-2 combines with J gene TRBJ2-7, with D unclear. This clonotype was obtained from a man aged 18 to 29 in good health. The sample was naive CD8+ T cells sorted from blood. CDR3 coding DNA: TGTGCCAGCAGCCAAGGTTTGGATTACGAGCAGTACTTC. This sequence encodes CASSQGLDYEQYF.